The source of this T cell receptor beta chain is a study of blood T cell repertoires in COVID-19. Across the whole study: Acute and convalescent COVID-19 samples came from the United States, Italy and Spain.

In the original analysis: By means of reference gene primer amplification, nucleated cell counts were estimated. Only in-frame clones appear in the TCRdb table, and some are missing; sequencing was by immunoSEQ multiplex PCR. Clone size and the V and J calls come from that table; the DNA yielded D and trimming. The sample carries roughly 120,000 clones, about 80% recorded once. The germline CDR1 and CDR2 sequences are LNHDA and SQIVND (reference sequence). Trimming took 7 bases from V and 3 from J; bases not matched to a gene: 7. The CDR3 consists of 14 residues. The sample taken for sequencing was peripheral blood. The chain recombines TRBV19 with TRBJ2-7; TRBD1 matches at 9 bases. This TCR came from a man in his 70s with acute or convalescent COVID-19. The CDR3 loop reads CASNPGTGFYEQYF. CDR3 DNA sequence: TGTGCCAGTAACCCCGGGACAGGGTTCTACGAGCAGTACTTC.